This T cell receptor beta chain originates from a study of regulatory T cells in long-lasting Graves disease. General study findings and limits: Patients with persistent disease showed a bias toward TRBV28, TRBJ1-2 and TRBJ2-5.

The CDR3 covers 14 residues. V lost 2 bases and J lost 5; bases outside the gene matches: 3. CDR1 is LGHDT, CDR2 YNNKEL, per germline (reference sequence). This clonotype was seen only a few times. The antigen is not known. With iRepertoire HTBI primers and Arm-PCR of CDR3 regions, TCR beta libraries were built. In the authors' methods: Samples revealed under 65 TRBV and approximately 15 TRBJ segments. MiXCR was run by TCRdb on the multiplex PCR reads, yielding one entry per CDR3 protein. TCRdb assigned the V and J calls; the authors' analysis was not used. Altogether some 370,000 distinct CDR3 sequences are present, 20% to 25% being singletons, with the ten largest covering roughly a quarter. Time point defined: persistent/refractory GD, antithyroid drugs over 5 years with positive TRAb. The TCR library was made from RNA extracted from PBMCs.

This receptor was identified in a woman in her 40s with Graves disease. The chain has TRBV3-1 and TRBJ2-7; 10 bases align to TRBD2. The specimen comprised peripheral blood mononuclear cells (PBMCs), sampled when the disease was refractory, from a patient treated with antithyroid drugs. CDR3 coding DNA: TGTGCCAGCAGCCAAACTAGCGGGATAAACGAGCAGTACTTC. It is translated as CASSQTSGINEQYF.